This TCR beta chain came from a study of OX40 agonist ivuxolimab in advanced cancers. Across the whole study: Ivuxolimab, an agonist antibody against OX40 (CD134), was given to patients. One patient with hepatocellular carcinoma and two with cutaneous melanoma, three in all, had partial responses. Study-wide findings and caveats: Several nonresponders also turned out to have low normalized T-cell clonal expansion. The antigens recognized by the expanded peripheral T cells, that is their antigen specificity, were not determined.

Clones were sequenced by immunoSEQ multiplex PCR, and TCRdb holds only the in-frame ones, with some missing. The table lists around 140,000 clones, 90% of them singletons. This CDR3 has 18 residues. Trimming cost V 6 bases and J 0 bases; bases outside gene matches: 11. Germline values: CDR1 ENHRY, CDR2 SYGVKD. Regarding this clone: What it binds is unknown.

The sample consisted of CD4+ or CD8+ T cells sorted from blood, taken in a trial of the OX40 agonist ivuxolimab. The source of this sequence is an adult with an advanced solid tumor such as melanoma, head and neck, liver or kidney cancer. This chain joins TRBV10-3 and TRBJ1-5; TRBD1 aligns across 10 bases. CDR3 loop: CAISGTGDAMYSNQPQHF. The CDR3 bases are TGTGCCATCAGCGGGACAGGGGACGCCATGTATAGCAATCAGCCCCAGCATTTT.